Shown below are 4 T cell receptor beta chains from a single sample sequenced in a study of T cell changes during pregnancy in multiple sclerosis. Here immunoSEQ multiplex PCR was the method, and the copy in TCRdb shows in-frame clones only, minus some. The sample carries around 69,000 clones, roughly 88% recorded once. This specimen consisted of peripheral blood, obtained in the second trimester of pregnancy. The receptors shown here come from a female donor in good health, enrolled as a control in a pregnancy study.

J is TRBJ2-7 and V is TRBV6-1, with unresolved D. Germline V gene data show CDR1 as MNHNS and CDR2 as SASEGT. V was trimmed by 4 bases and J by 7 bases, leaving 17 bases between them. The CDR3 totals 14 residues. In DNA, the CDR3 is TGTGCCAGCAGTGCCCCAATATCACTTCGGGAGCAGTACTTC. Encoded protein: CASSAPISLREQYF.

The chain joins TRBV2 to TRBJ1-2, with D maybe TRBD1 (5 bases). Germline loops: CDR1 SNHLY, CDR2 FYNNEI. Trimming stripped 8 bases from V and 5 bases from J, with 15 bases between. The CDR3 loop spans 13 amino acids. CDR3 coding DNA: TGTGCCAGCGGGGGGGGGACCCCGTATGGCTACACCTTC. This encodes CASGGGTPYGYTF. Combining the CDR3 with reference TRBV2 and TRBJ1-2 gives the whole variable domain EPEVTQTPSHQVTQMGQEVILRCVPISNHLYFYWYRQILGQKVEFLVSFYNNEISEKSEIFDDQFSVERPDGSNFTLKIRSTKLEDSAMYFCASGGGTPYGYTFGSGTRLTVV.

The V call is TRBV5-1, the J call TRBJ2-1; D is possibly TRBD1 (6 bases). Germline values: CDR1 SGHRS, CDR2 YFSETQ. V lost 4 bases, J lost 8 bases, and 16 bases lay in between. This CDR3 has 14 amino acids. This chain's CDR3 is CASSKGTLVDEQFF. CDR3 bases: TGCGCCAGCAGCAAAGGGACACTTGTCGATGAGCAGTTCTTC.

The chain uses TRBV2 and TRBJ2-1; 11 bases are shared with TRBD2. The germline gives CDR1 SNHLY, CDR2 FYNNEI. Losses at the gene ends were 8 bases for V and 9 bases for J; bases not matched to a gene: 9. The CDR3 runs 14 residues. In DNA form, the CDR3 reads TGTGCCAGCCAGACTAGCGGGGTCTCGGTTGAGCAGTTCTTC. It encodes CASQTSGVSVEQFF.